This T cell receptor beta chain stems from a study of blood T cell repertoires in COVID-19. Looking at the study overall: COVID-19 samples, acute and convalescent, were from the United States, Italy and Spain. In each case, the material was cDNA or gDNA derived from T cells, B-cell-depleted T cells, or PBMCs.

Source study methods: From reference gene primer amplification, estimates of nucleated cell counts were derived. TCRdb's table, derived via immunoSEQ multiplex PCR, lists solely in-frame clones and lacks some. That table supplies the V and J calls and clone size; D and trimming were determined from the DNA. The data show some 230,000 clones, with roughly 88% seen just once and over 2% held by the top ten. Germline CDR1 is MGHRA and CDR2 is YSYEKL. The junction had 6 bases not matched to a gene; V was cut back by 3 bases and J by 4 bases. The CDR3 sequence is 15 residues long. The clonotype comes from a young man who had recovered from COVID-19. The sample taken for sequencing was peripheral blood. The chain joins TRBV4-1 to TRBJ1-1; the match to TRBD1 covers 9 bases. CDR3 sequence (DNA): TGCGCCAGCAGCCATGAAGGGACAGGGTTCACTGAAGCTTTCTTT. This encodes CASSHEGTGFTEAFF.